Listed below are T cell receptor beta chains from one sample, sequenced in a study of T cells in Graves' hyperthyroidism and ophthalmopathy. TCRdb fed the multiplex PCR reads into MiXCR, producing one record per CDR3 protein. The sample holds hundreds of thousands of distinct CDR3 sequences, about 20% seen once. Sequencing was carried out using blood. All receptors come from a man in his forties or fifties with Graves' ophthalmopathy. Each CDR3 is given with its conserved first and last residue. A D gene is named only where the DNA matches it firmly. Size is stated for part of the rows, as once, few or many counts, or as a class when the clone is expanded.

TRBD2	TRBV6-2/TRBV6-3	TRBJ2-2	many	TGTGCCAGCAGTTACTTGACTAGCCACACCGGGGAGCTGTTTTTT	CASSYLTSHTGELFF
NA	TRBV7-2	TRBJ1-5	few	TGTGCCAGCAGCCCAGAGCGCCCAGGGGCAGGGCCCCAGCATTTT	CASSPERPGAGPQHF
NA	TRBV4-2	TRBJ1-1	few	TGTGCCAGCAGCCAAGCAGGGGTGGGGAACACTGAAGCTTTCTTT	CASSQAGVGNTEAFF
NA	TRBV30	TRBJ1-2	many	TGTGCCTGGAGTGTAAAGGGCACCTATGGCTACACCTTC	CAWSVKGTYGYTF
TRBD1	TRBV5-1	TRBJ1-1	many	TGCGCCAGCAGCATTGGACAGGGGGCTTGGAGGAGGACTGAAGCTTTCTTT	CASSIGQGAWRRTEAFF
TRBD1	TRBV12-3/TRBV12-4	TRBJ2-7	NA	TGTGCCAGCACCAGACCGAGGGGGACAGGGGACTCCTACGAGCAGTACTTC	CASTRPRGTGDSYEQYF
TRBD2	TRBV27	TRBJ2-1	many	TGTGCCAGCAGTTTATCGGCTAGCGGGCGGAATGAGCAGTTCTTC	CASSLSASGRNEQFF
NA	TRBV2	TRBJ1-5	many	TGTGCCAGCAGTGCTGGGGGACGCAATCAGCCCCAGCATTTT	CASSAGGRNQPQHF
NA	TRBV16	TRBJ1-6	NA	TGTGCCAGCAGCCAATCGAAGGGGAATTCACCCCTCCACTTT	CASSQSKGNSPLHF
NA	TRBV29-1	TRBJ2-7	NA	TGCAGCATATCGGACGGAGTATTCAGCGAGCAGTACTTC	CSISDGVFSEQYF
NA	TRBV28	TRBJ1-2	many	TGTGCCAGCAGCGACTTCGGGGAACTATATGGCTACACCTTC	CASSDFGELYGYTF
NA	TRBV11-3	TRBJ2-2	few	TGTGCCAGCAGCTTCAGCAGGGAGTCGAACACCGGGGAGCTGTTTTTT	CASSFSRESNTGELFF
TRBD2	TRBV7-3	TRBJ2-1	many	TGTGCCAGCAGCTCCTCCGGGACTAGCGGGAATGGTGAGCAGTTCTTC	CASSSSGTSGNGEQFF
TRBD2	TRBV7-6	TRBJ2-3	many	TGTGCCAGCAGCTTAGTCGGCGGGAGGGATTACACAGATACGCAGTATTTT	CASSLVGGRDYTDTQYF
TRBD1	TRBV7-9	TRBJ1-2	NA	TGTGCCAGCAGCGATTCAATACAGGGGGCCTATGGCTACACCTTC	CASSDSIQGAYGYTF
NA	TRBV19	TRBJ1-5	NA	TGTGCCAGTAACCCCGTTCGGGGCAATCAGCCCCAGCATTTT	CASNPVRGNQPQHF
TRBD2	TRBV7-8	TRBJ2-5	NA	TGTGCCAGCAGCCCCTCGGGAGGGGTAGCAGAGACCCAGTACTTC	CASSPSGGVAETQYF
NA	TRBV6-1	TRBJ1-1	NA	TGTGCCAGCAGTATGGGAGTGGGGGTGATGAACACTGAAGCTTTCTTT	CASSMGVGVMNTEAFF
NA	TRBV28	TRBJ1-1	many	TGTGCCAGCAGTTCTCCTACAGGAACAAACACTGAAGCTTTCTTT	CASSSPTGTNTEAFF
NA	TRBV6-2/TRBV6-3	TRBJ2-3	many	TGTGCCAGCAGTCCAAGGTTGGGGGCAGATACGCAGTATTTT	CASSPRLGADTQYF
NA	TRBV19	TRBJ2-1	NA	TGTGCCAGCCAAAGGGGACACTACAATGAGCAGTTCTTC	CASQRGHYNEQFF
NA	TRBV5-1	TRBJ1-3	few	TGCGCCAGCAGCCCGACAGCCAGCTCTGGAAACACCATATATTTT	CASSPTASSGNTIYF
NA	TRBV9	TRBJ2-3	few	TGTGCCAGCAGCGTAAGTGTTACTATCACAGATACGCAGTATTTT	CASSVSVTITDTQYF
NA	TRBV29-1	TRBJ2-2	NA	TGCAGCGTTGAAGATCCACAGAACACCGGGGAGCTGTTTTTT	CSVEDPQNTGELFF
TRBD1	TRBV30	TRBJ1-1	many	TGTGCCTGGAGTCCAGGGACAGCGGGCAACACTGAAGCTTTCTTT	CAWSPGTAGNTEAFF
NA	TRBV19	TRBJ1-6	NA	TGTGCCAGTAGTCCAGAACCCAGCTCCTATAATTCACCCCTCCACTTT	CASSPEPSSYNSPLHF
NA	TRBV2	TRBJ1-1	NA	TGTGCCAGCAGTCTTGATGTGGACACTGAAGCTTTCTTT	CASSLDVDTEAFF
NA	TRBV18	TRBJ2-3	many	TGTGCCAGCTCAAGTGAGGGGCTCACAGATACGCAGTATTTT	CASSSEGLTDTQYF
NA	TRBV7-2	TRBJ2-5	many	TGTGCCAGCAGCTTAGTGGGACCAAAGGGGGAGACCCAGTACTTC	CASSLVGPKGETQYF
NA	TRBV20-1	TRBJ2-7	many	TGCAGTGTGGATGAGGGATCTTTTCTTTCCTACGAGCAGTACTTC	CSVDEGSFLSYEQYF
NA	TRBV12-3/TRBV12-4	TRBJ1-2	NA	TGTGCCAGCAATTTTCAGGGGCCCGGGGCTGGCTACACCTTC	CASNFQGPGAGYTF
TRBD2	TRBV5-5	TRBJ2-1	NA	TGTGCCAGCAGCCCGGCCGGGACTAGCGGTACCTACAATGAGCAGTTCTTC	CASSPAGTSGTYNEQFF
NA	TRBV28	TRBJ1-2	NA	TGTGCCAGTCGGGGACGCTCTGGCTACACCTTC	CASRGRSGYTF
NA	TRBV12-3/TRBV12-4	TRBJ2-5	few	TGTGCCAGCAGTGGGGGGGACACGGAGAGGTGGGAGACCCAGTACTTC	CASSGGDTERWETQYF
NA	TRBV9	TRBJ2-7	NA	TGTGCCAGCAGCGTAGGAGCAGGGACGGGATACGAGCAGTACTTC	CASSVGAGTGYEQYF
NA	TRBV7-9	TRBJ2-3	many	TGTGCCAGCAGCTCCTCGGGGCGGAGGCCGAACTATTCCACAGATACGCAGTATTTT	CASSSSGRRPNYSTDTQYF
NA	TRBV12-5	TRBJ1-3	NA	TGTGCTAGTCGTCTAGGGAGCTCTGGAAACACCATATATTTT	CASRLGSSGNTIYF
NA	TRBV6-4	TRBJ2-5	few	TGTGCCAGCAGTGGTCGACCGGGAGAGACCCAGTACTTC	CASSGRPGETQYF
NA	TRBV5-1	TRBJ2-1	NA	TGCGCCAGCAGCTTTTCGGGGACTCCCGTCTTCAATGAGCAGTTCTTC	CASSFSGTPVFNEQFF
NA	TRBV30	TRBJ2-7	many	TGTGCCTGGAGTCCCGGGACTCCCTACGAGCAGTACTTC	CAWSPGTPYEQYF
TRBD2	TRBV20-1	TRBJ2-1	NA	TGCAGTGCTAGAACAATAGCGGGAGGAGGTTTTGGGGACAATGATCAGTTCTTC	CSARTIAGGGFGDNDQFF
NA	TRBV6-1	TRBJ2-3	NA	TGTGCCAGCAGTTGGGGTATAGACTGGGGAGCAGATACGCAGTATTTT	CASSWGIDWGADTQYF
TRBD2	TRBV12-3/TRBV12-4	TRBJ2-3	many	TGTGCCAACAGCCGGACTAGCGGGAGAGGGAATACGCAGTATTTT	CANSRTSGRGNTQYF
NA	TRBV12-3/TRBV12-4	TRBJ1-4	few	TGTGCCAGCAACCTAGGCGGGGGGCGCAGTGAAAAACTGTTTTTT	CASNLGGGRSEKLFF
NA	TRBV7-2	TRBJ2-1	NA	TGTGCCAGCAGCTTCTCCGACCTAGGTGAGCAGTTCTTC	CASSFSDLGEQFF
TRBD2	TRBV12-3/TRBV12-4	TRBJ2-3	many	TGTGCCAGCAGTTTACCGACTAGCGGCACAGATACGCAGTATTTT	CASSLPTSGTDTQYF